There are a few counts of the clone carrying this TCR beta chain. The antigen is not known. TCRdb re-called the multiplex PCR reads through MiXCR, storing one row per CDR3 protein. The table shows about 200,000 distinct CDR3 sequences, with roughly 31% occurring only once. The data were taken from a study of breast tumors, draining lymph nodes, adjacent tissues. Axillary draining lymph nodes of breast cancer patients supplied the node samples. Study results and caveats: Tumor and nontumor repertoires were significantly more similar in luminal-like than in basal-like breast cancer. Tumor repertoires ranked between lymph nodes and nontumor tissue in diversity, with V and J gene preferences. Data fit most tumor T cells coming from lymph node, expanding in tumor. Tumor T cell lymph node origin was a supported hypothesis, not proven.

V was cut by 7 bases and J by 5 bases, with 17 bases left in between. CDR1 is MNHEY and CDR2 is SVGAGI in the germline V gene. The length of the CDR3 is 14 residues. The receptor was derived from a female donor with breast cancer. Some clones in this sample may be carry-over from other donors' samples. This chain links TRBV6-5 with TRBJ1-1; perhaps TRBD1 as D (5 bases). Specimen: axillary lymph node tissue. CDR3 residues: CASKRDGRTTEAFF. The CDR3 DNA is TGTGCCAGCAAGCGGGACGGACGAACAACTGAAGCTTTCTTT.